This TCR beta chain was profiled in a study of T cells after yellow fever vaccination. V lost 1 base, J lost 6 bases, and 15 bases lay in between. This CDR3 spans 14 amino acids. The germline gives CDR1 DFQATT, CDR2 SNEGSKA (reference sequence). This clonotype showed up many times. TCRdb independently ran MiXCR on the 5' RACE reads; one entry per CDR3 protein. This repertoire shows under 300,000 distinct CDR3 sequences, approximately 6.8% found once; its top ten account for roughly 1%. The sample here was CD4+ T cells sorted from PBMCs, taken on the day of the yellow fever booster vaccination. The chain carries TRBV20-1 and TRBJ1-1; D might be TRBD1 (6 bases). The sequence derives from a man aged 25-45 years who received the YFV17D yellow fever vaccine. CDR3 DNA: TGCAGTGCTAGAGTACAGGGTATTCTCGCTGAAGCTTTCTTT. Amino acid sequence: CSARVQGILAEAFF.